The 17 T cell receptor beta chains below come from one sample, sequenced in a study of blood T cell repertoires in COVID-19. Produced via immunoSEQ multiplex PCR; TCRdb's table is partial and in-frame only. The sample comprises roughly 100,000 clones, roughly 82% of which are singletons, and less than 5% rests with the top ten. Sequencing was performed on peripheral blood. Every receptor here comes from a human donor in a cohort sampled during active COVID-19.

This clone appeared a few times. V gene TRBV5-3 combines with J gene TRBJ1-1, with TRBD1 matching 7 bases. TRBV5-3 is classed as an ORF, of uncertain function. The ends lost 4 bases at V and 1 base at J; junction bases unmatched: 4. This CDR3 comprises 14 residues. The CDR3 is CARSQDRANTEAFF. CDR3 in DNA: TGTGCCAGAAGCCAAGACAGGGCGAACACTGAAGCTTTCTTT.

The sample holds one count of this clone. The chain carries TRBV12-3 or TRBV12-4 and TRBJ2-2, with TRBD1 matching 8 bases. This CDR3 is 13 amino acids long. Germline trimming cut 5 bases from V and 6 bases from J; bases unmatched to any gene: 2. CDR3 protein: CASSIQGAGELFF. The CDR3 DNA is TGTGCCAGCAGTATACAGGGGGCCGGGGAGCTGTTTTTT.

As concerns this clone: The junction departs from germline at one end; a sequencing error may be responsible. V and J are TRBV7-7 and TRBJ2-1; the D is unclear. CDR3 size: 16 residues. The germline gives CDR1 SSHAT, CDR2 FNYEAQ (reference sequence). Here the CDR3 reads CASSLLPTPSYNEQFF. The DNA for the CDR3 is TGTGCTAGCAGCTTATTACCTACCCCCTCCTACAATGAGCAGTTCTTC. The complete variable domain, with remaining parts taken from reference TRBV7-7 and TRBJ2-1, reads GAGVSQSPRYKVTKRGQDVTLRCDPISSHATLYWYQQALGQGPEFLTYFNYEAQPDKSGLPSDRFSAERPEGSISTLTIQRTEQRDSAMYRCASSLLPTPSYNEQFFGPGTRLTVL.

This sequence joins TRBV6-5 and TRBJ2-3; TRBD2 matches at 10 bases. Losses at the gene ends were 3 bases for V and 6 bases for J; bases not matched to a gene: 6. The CDR3 consists of 15 residues. The germline CDR1 and CDR2 sequences are MNHEY and SVGAGI. The CDR3 coding sequence is TGTGCCAGCAGTTATGGGCTAGCGGGGGAGGATACGCAGTATTTT. It codes for CASSYGLAGEDTQYF.

The rearrangement uses TRBV12-3 or TRBV12-4 and TRBJ1-1; the match to TRBD1 covers 8 bases. The CDR3 length is 13 residues. V gave up 8 bases and J gave up 4 bases; unmatched junction bases: 6. The CDR3 loop is CASYGTGLTEAFF. The CDR3 coding sequence is TGTGCCAGCTACGGGACAGGACTCACTGAAGCTTTCTTT.

This clone has a handful of counts. The CDR3, as DNA: TGTGCCATCAGTACAGGGTACTATGGCTACACCTTC. It specifies CAISTGYYGYTF. This chain joins TRBV10-3 and TRBJ1-2; D might be TRBD1 (6 bases). Between the trimmed V and J ends, which lost 5 bases and 3 bases, there was a span of 7 bases. This CDR3 is 12 amino acids long. Germline V gene sequence: CDR1 ENHRY, CDR2 SYGVKD.

The rearrangement joins TRBV2 to TRBJ1-6, with D perhaps matching TRBD1 (5 bases). Looked up from germline, CDR1 is SNHLY and CDR2 is FYNNEI. The CDR3 length is 16 residues. V was shortened by 2 bases and J by 6 bases, with 14 bases between the two germline ends. CDR3 protein: CASSERDSSTNSPLHF. The CDR3 nucleotides read TGTGCCAGCAGTGAACGGGACTCAAGCACTAATTCACCCCTCCACTTT. The full variable domain, in which reference TRBV2 and TRBJ1-6 provide the parts outside the CDR3, is EPEVTQTPSHQVTQMGQEVILRCVPISNHLYFYWYRQILGQKVEFLVSFYNNEISEKSEIFDDQFSVERPDGSNFTLKIRSTKLEDSAMYFCASSERDSSTNSPLHFGNGTRLTVT.

This clone was observed a handful of times. The gene calls are TRBV7-9 and TRBJ2-3; tentatively, D is TRBD2 (5 bases). The CDR3 length is 16 residues. CDR1 is SEHNR, CDR2 FQNEAQ, per germline (reference sequence). The V and J ends lost 4 bases and 3 bases respectively, with 17 bases between them. The CDR3 nucleotides are TGTGCCAGCAGCTCTTTTGGCGGGTCAAGGACAGATACGCAGTATTTT. Translated, it gives CASSSFGGSRTDTQYF.

This chain joins TRBV13 and TRBJ2-1, with 10 bases fitting TRBD2. The CDR3 totals 16 residues. With V trimmed by 3 bases and J by 1 base, 3 bases remained unmatched. Germline loops: CDR1 PRHDT, CDR2 FYEKMQ (reference sequence). CDR3 residues: CASSFRTSGSYNEQFF. CDR3 DNA sequence: TGTGCCAGCAGCTTCCGGACTAGCGGTTCCTACAATGAGCAGTTCTTC.

This CDR3 reads CASSEGAGPGNTIYF. Written as DNA, the CDR3 is TGTGCCAGCAGTGAAGGGGCAGGGCCCGGAAACACCATATATTTT. The chain joins TRBV2 to TRBJ1-3; D might be TRBD1 (5 bases). The ends were cut back, 1 base at V and 4 bases at J, with 11 bases in the middle. This CDR3 comprises 15 residues. Germline loops: CDR1 SNHLY, CDR2 FYNNEI.

The gene calls are TRBV6-1 and TRBJ2-3; perhaps TRBD2 as D (6 bases). Germline-derived CDR1 and CDR2 are MNHNS and SASEGT. The CDR3 loop spans 13 amino acids. V gave up 4 bases and J gave up 7 bases, with 12 bases separating them. CDR3 DNA: TGTGCCAGCAGTGGGGACTTTCGGAATACGCAGTATTTT. It yields the protein CASSGDFRNTQYF.

The chain recombines TRBV6-5 with TRBJ2-3, with a weak D call TRBD2 (6 bases). V dropped 6 bases and J dropped 7 bases, with 20 bases sitting between them. Germline values: CDR1 MNHEY, CDR2 SVGAGI. This CDR3 region has 15 residues. The CDR3 loop reads CASSRGLATSYTQYF. CDR3 DNA sequence: TGTGCCAGCAGCCGCGGGCTAGCGACCTCTTATACGCAGTATTTT.

V is TRBV7-2 and J is TRBJ1-1; no reliable D call. Trimming cost V 5 bases and J 6 bases, with 13 bases left between them. The germline CDR1 and CDR2 sequences are SGHTA and FQGNSA. This CDR3 comprises 13 residues. The CDR3 bases are TGTGCCAGCAGCAGCTACCATAACGCTGAAGCTTTCTTT. Protein product: CASSSYHNAEAFF.

The chain combines TRBV5-1 with TRBJ2-7, with D possibly matching TRBD1 (6 bases). This CDR3 is 13 amino acids long. Germline CDR1 SGHRS, CDR2 YFSETQ. Between the trimmed V and J ends, which lost 5 bases and 6 bases, there was a span of 15 bases. In DNA form, the CDR3 reads TGCGCCAGCAGGACAGGACCCCAGTCCGAGCAGTACTTC. Its translation is CASRTGPQSEQYF. The complete variable domain, with remaining parts taken from reference TRBV5-1 and TRBJ2-7, reads KAGVTQTPRYLIKTRGQQVTLSCSPISGHRSVSWYQQTPGQGLQFLFEYFSETQRNKGNFPGRFSGRQFSNSRSEMNVSTLELGDSALYLCASRTGPQSEQYFGPGTRLTVT.

As for this clone: The junction departs from the called germline gene at one end, perhaps through a read error. Written as DNA, the CDR3 is TGTGCCAGCCGTTATAGGGGATCCAACTATGGCTACACCTTC. This gives the protein CASRYRGSNYGYTF. The chain carries TRBV6-5 and TRBJ1-2; TRBD1 is a possible D gene (5 bases). The length of the CDR3 is 14 residues. Germline V gene data show CDR1 as MNHEY and CDR2 as SVGAGI.

The V gene is TRBV2, the J gene TRBJ2-1, with a tentative D call TRBD2 (5 bases). The V gene lost 1 base and the J gene lost 9 bases, with 7 bases spanning the gap. Germline lookup yields CDR1 SNHLY and CDR2 FYNNEI. CDR3 length equals 12 residues. Here the CDR3 reads CASSEERGEQFF. CDR3 in DNA: TGTGCCAGCAGTGAAGAACGGGGTGAGCAGTTCTTC.

This chain uses TRBV5-1 with TRBJ1-2; 8 bases agree with TRBD1. The CDR3 totals 16 residues. The ends lost 4 bases at V and 4 bases at J; junction bases unmatched: 12. Germline V CDR1 and CDR2: SGHRS, YFSETQ. CDR3 in DNA: TGCGCCAGCAGCCTAGGGACAGGTGAACTACTCTATGGCTACACCTTC. Translating gives CASSLGTGELLYGYTF.